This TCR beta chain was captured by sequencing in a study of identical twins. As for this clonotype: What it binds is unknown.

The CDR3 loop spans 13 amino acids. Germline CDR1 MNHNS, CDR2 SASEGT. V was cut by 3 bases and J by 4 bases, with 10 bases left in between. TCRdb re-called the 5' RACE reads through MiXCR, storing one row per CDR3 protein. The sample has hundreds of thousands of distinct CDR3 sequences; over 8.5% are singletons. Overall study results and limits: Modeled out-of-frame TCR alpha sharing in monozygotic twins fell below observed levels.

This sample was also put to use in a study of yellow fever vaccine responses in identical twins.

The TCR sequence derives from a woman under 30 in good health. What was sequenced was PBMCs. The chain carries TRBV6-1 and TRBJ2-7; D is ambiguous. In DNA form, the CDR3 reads TGTGCCAGCAGTGAGCGCGCGCCTTACGAGCAGTACTTC. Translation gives CASSERAPYEQYF.